Below are 8 T cell receptor beta chains sequenced from a single sample in a study of T cell repertoires in cytomegalovirus infection. Which antigens these TCRs recognize remains unknown. TCRdb called the reads again in MiXCR, with one record for every CDR3 protein. The sample lists roughly 990,000 distinct CDR3 sequences; roughly 30% were seen once. Sequencing used cultured CD8+ T cells from PBMCs, obtained from culture after CMV antigen stimulation. The receptor source for this set is a human donor in good health (CMV status not recorded). Some clones in this sample may be carry-over from other donors' samples.

Many counts were recorded for this clonotype. V is TRBV7-8 and J is TRBJ2-2, with 12 positions matching TRBD2. This CDR3 comprises 19 residues. V was clipped by 4 bases and J by 2 bases; unmatched bases: 11. CDR1 and CDR2 (germline): SGHVS, FQNEAQ. The CDR3 DNA reads as TGTGCCAGCAGCTCCCGTCACTCTAGCGGGGGGGGAAACACCGGGGAGCTGTTTTTT. Protein product: CASSSRHSSGGGNTGELFF.

In this sample, this clonotype turned up many times. V is TRBV7-9 and J is TRBJ1-1, with D possibly being TRBD1 (6 bases). There are 14 residues in the CDR3. Germline CDR1 is SEHNR and CDR2 is FQNEAQ (reference sequence). The ends were cut back, 3 bases at V and 5 bases at J, with 13 bases in the middle. The CDR3 nucleotides read TGTGCCAGCAGCTTTTTCCCGGGGGCAACTGAAGCTTTCTTT. Encoded protein: CASSFFPGATEAFF.

The V call is TRBV27, the J call TRBJ1-4; no definite D call. V was pared by 6 bases and J by 0 bases, with 5 bases between. CDR3 length: 13 amino acids. From germline, CDR1 is MNHEY and CDR2 SMNVEV (reference sequence). The CDR3 DNA is TGTGCCAGCAGCGATTCAACTAATGAAAAACTGTTTTTT. Its protein is CASSDSTNEKLFF.

The gene calls are TRBV6-1 and TRBJ1-1; 10 bases align to TRBD1. CDR3 size: 15 residues. Germline V gene lookup returns CDR1 MNHNS and CDR2 SASEGT. With V trimmed by 8 bases and J by 5 bases, 11 bases remained unmatched. The CDR3 coding sequence is TGTGCCAGCGGGGACAGGGGAAGTTTGGGAACTGAAGCTTTCTTT. Its translation is CASGDRGSLGTEAFF.

The chain links TRBV7-9 to TRBJ2-7; no clear D gene. Germline assignment: CDR1 SEHNR and CDR2 FQNEAQ (reference sequence). With 5 bases removed from V and 3 bases from J, the gap between germline ends came to 11 bases. The CDR3 sequence is 13 residues long. CDR3 coding DNA: TGTGCCAGCAGCGCCGATGACTTCTACGAGCAGTACTTC. This gives the protein CASSADDFYEQYF.

This clonotype was observed a handful of times. This rearrangement joins TRBV5-1 to TRBJ1-5; D remains ambiguous. The V end was cut by 0 bases, the J end by 7 bases, with 11 bases between. The CDR3 totals 14 residues. Germline-derived CDR1 and CDR2 are SGHRS and YFSETQ. CDR3 sequence: CASSLDLGVQPQHF. The DNA for the CDR3 is TGCGCCAGCAGCTTGGACCTGGGTGTGCAGCCCCAGCATTTT.

In this sample, this clonotype turned up a few times. The chain has TRBV28 and TRBJ2-7, with 7 nucleotides matching TRBD1. The CDR3 is 13 residues long. Germline V CDR1 and CDR2: MDHEN, SYDVKM. After removal of 7 bases from V and 4 bases from J, the junction contained 7 bases not matched to a gene. CDR3 region: CASMGQPTYEQYF. In nucleotides, the CDR3 is TGTGCCAGCATGGGACAGCCTACGTACGAGCAGTACTTC. The variable domain in full, with the rest retrieved from reference TRBV28 and TRBJ2-7, is DVKVTQSSRYLVKRTGEKVFLECVQDMDHENMFWYRQDPGLGLRLIYFSYDVKMKEKGDIPEGYSVSREKKERFSLILESASTNQTSMYLCASMGQPTYEQYFGPGTRLTVT.

This clonotype was counted between two and nine times. The CDR3 region has the DNA TGTGCTAGTGCGTTGGGGGCCACTGAAGCTTTCTTT. Amino acids: CASALGATEAFF. This chain links TRBV12-5 with TRBJ1-1; tentative D call: TRBD1 (6 bases). The CDR3 extends over 12 amino acids. Germline-derived CDR1 and CDR2 are LGHNT and FRNRAP. V was shortened by 7 bases and J by 4 bases, with 10 bases between the two germline ends.